The 10 T cell receptor beta chains below were found in one sample sequenced in a study of T cell responses to AZD1222 COVID-19 vaccine. Sequencing was performed with immunoSEQ multiplex PCR; in TCRdb, only in-frame clones are kept and a portion is missing. The sample has roughly 120,000 clones; 80% to 90% are singletons. Material: peripheral blood, obtained on day 0 of AZD1222 vaccination. The receptors here all came from an adult in good health.

This clone was seen only a few times. The rearrangement joins TRBV27 to TRBJ2-3, with a tentative D call TRBD1 (5 bases). Germline loops: CDR1 MNHEY, CDR2 SMNVEV (reference sequence). The CDR3 contains 16 residues. With 2 bases removed from V and 0 bases from J, the gap between germline ends came to 12 bases. In DNA form, the CDR3 reads TGTGCCAGCAGTTTAGACAGCAGATCTAGCACAGATACGCAGTATTTT. This codes for CASSLDSRSSTDTQYF.

This sequence joins TRBV6-5 and TRBJ1-4; 8 bases map to TRBD1. V lost 8 bases and J lost 4; bases outside the gene matches: 6. The length of the CDR3 is 14 residues. Germline V gene lookup returns CDR1 MNHEY and CDR2 SVGAGI. CDR3: CASGDRIYNEKLFF. The CDR3 bases are TGTGCCAGCGGGGACAGGATTTATAATGAAAAACTGTTTTTT.

This clone was recorded only once. The chain employs TRBV5-6 and TRBJ2-7; TRBD2 matches at 10 bases. Looked up from germline, CDR1 is SGHDT and CDR2 is YYEEEE. Losses at the gene ends were 4 bases for V and 4 bases for J; bases not matched to a gene: 8. The length of the CDR3 is 15 residues. CDR3 in DNA: TGTGCCAGCAGCGGCAGCGGGGGGGCGAGGTACGAGCAGTACTTC. Protein sequence: CASSGSGGARYEQYF.

V usage is TRBV29-1 and J usage is TRBJ2-2, with a weak D call TRBD2 (7 bases). Trimming removed 7 bases from V and 4 bases from J, with 19 bases in between. The CDR3 spans 15 residues. Germline CDR1 SQVTM, CDR2 ANQGSEA. CDR3 DNA: TGCAGCGCCGAGGGCGGGGGCGTCGGCACCGGGGAGCTGTTTTTT. Protein sequence: CSAEGGGVGTGELFF.

This chain connects TRBV11-2 to TRBJ1-2; weak D call: TRBD1 (5 bases). V was shortened by 3 bases and J by 3 bases, with 8 bases between the two germline ends. The CDR3 has 13 amino acids. The germline CDR1 and CDR2 sequences are SGHAT and FQNNGV. This chain's CDR3 is CASSFGGDYGYTF. CDR3 nucleotide sequence: TGTGCCAGCAGCTTTGGGGGGGACTATGGCTACACCTTC.

The CDR3, as DNA: TGTGCCAGCAGCTTGCTCCTTGGTGGGGGGGAGAATGAAAAACTGTTTTTT. Protein sequence: CASSLLLGGGENEKLFF. The V and J genes are TRBV7-9 and TRBJ1-4, with D possibly being TRBD1 (5 bases). Trimming shortened V by 3 bases and J by 5 bases, and 19 bases separated the two germline ends. The V gene's germline CDR1 is SEHNR and CDR2 FQNEAQ (reference sequence). CDR3 length: 17 amino acids. Variable domain in full (rest from reference TRBV7-9 and TRBJ1-4): DTGVSQNPRHKITKRGQNVTFRCDPISEHNRLYWYRQTLGQGPEFLTYFQNEAQLEKSRLLSDRFSAERPKGSFSTLEIQRTEQGDSAMYLCASSLLLGGGENEKLFFGSGTQLSVL.

The chain carries TRBV18 and TRBJ1-1; TRBD1 might be the D (5 bases). This CDR3 contains 11 residues. CDR1 and CDR2 (germline): KGHSH, LQKENI. The V gene lost 2 bases and the J gene lost 8 bases, with 6 bases spanning the gap. The CDR3 DNA sequence: TGTGCCAGCTCACCAGGGGGAGAAGCTTTCTTT. Translating gives CASSPGGEAFF.

The chain couples TRBV9 to TRBJ2-5; 7 bases are shared with TRBD2. The CDR3 runs to 14 residues. Germline V gene data show CDR1 as SGDLS and CDR2 as YYNGEE. Trimming cost V 3 bases and J 5 bases; bases outside gene matches: 7. CDR3 sequence: CASSAEKAGETQYF. CDR3 nucleotides: TGTGCCAGCAGCGCGGAAAAAGCGGGGGAGACCCAGTACTTC.

The genes are TRBV19 and TRBJ1-3, with TRBD1 matching over 7 bases. Germline CDR1 and CDR2: LNHDA and SQIVND (reference sequence). The trim removed 10 bases at V and 7 bases at J, leaving 10 bases unmatched. The CDR3 is 13 amino acids. The CDR3 loop is CATQGDDRNTIYF. The CDR3 DNA sequence: TGTGCCACCCAGGGGGATGATAGGAACACCATATATTTT.

The gene calls are TRBV5-5 and TRBJ1-5; D gene unclear. Germline V gene lookup returns CDR1 SGHKS and CDR2 YYEKEE (reference sequence). The CDR3 runs 13 residues. Deletions cut 4 bases from V and 0 bases from J, with 5 bases between. The chain's CDR3 is CASSGYSNQPQHF. The DNA of the CDR3 is TGTGCCAGCAGCGGGTATAGCAATCAGCCCCAGCATTTT.